These 14 T cell receptor beta chains were sequenced from one sample in a study of blood T cell repertoires in COVID-19. Produced via immunoSEQ multiplex PCR; TCRdb's table is partial and in-frame only. This sample has 150,000 to 180,000 clones, with about 79% found just once. The sequencing sample was made of peripheral blood. The receptors stem from a woman in her sixties with acute or convalescent COVID-19.

This rearrangement joins TRBV6-5 to TRBJ1-5; no definite D call. CDR1 MNHEY and CDR2 SVGAGI come from the germline V gene. V shed 6 bases and J shed 6 bases, with 12 bases lying between them. The CDR3 totals 13 residues. In DNA, the CDR3 is TGTGCCAGCAGCCCCGGAGTGAGTCAGCCCCAGCATTTT. It codes for CASSPGVSQPQHF.

The rearrangement joins TRBV12-3 or TRBV12-4 to TRBJ1-1; D is undetermined. This CDR3 is 13 amino acids long. Trimming shortened V by 6 bases and J by 2 bases, and 10 bases separated the two germline ends. CDR3 sequence: CASSGYRNTEAFF. The DNA for the CDR3 is TGTGCCAGCAGCGGTTACAGAAACACTGAAGCTTTCTTT.

The rearrangement links TRBV9 to TRBJ2-1; TRBD2 is a possible D gene (5 bases). This CDR3 comprises 16 residues. From germline, CDR1 is SGDLS and CDR2 YYNGEE. V was shortened by 0 bases and J by 2 bases, with 12 bases between the two germline ends. The CDR3 DNA follows: TGTGCCAGCAGCGTAGCTGAGGGAGCCGCCTACAATGAGCAGTTCTTC. Translation: CASSVAEGAAYNEQFF.

The V call is TRBV4-2, the J call TRBJ2-3; 10 nucleotides agree with TRBD2. V was pared by 6 bases and J by 5 bases, with 8 bases of the junction left unmatched. The CDR3 extends over 15 amino acids. The germline V gene has CDR1 LGHNA and CDR2 YNFKEQ. The CDR3 coding sequence is TGTGCCAGCAGGAGAGCGGGGGGGGCGGGAGATACGCAGTATTTT. It codes for CASRRAGGAGDTQYF.

The chain uses TRBV4-1 and TRBJ1-5; 7 bases are shared with TRBD1. Per germline, CDR1 MGHRA and CDR2 YSYEKL. Unmatched junction bases numbered 8, after V lost 0 bases and J lost 6 bases. The CDR3 is 16 amino acids. The DNA of the CDR3 is TGCGCCAGCAGCCAAGAAGGGGCAGGGGGTTCTCAGCCCCAGCATTTT. This gives the protein CASSQEGAGGSQPQHF.

DNA for the CDR3: TGTGCCAGCAGCTTAGGTTCAGGCCCAAATGAAAAACTGTTTTTT. Its translation: CASSLGSGPNEKLFF. The rearrangement links TRBV7-9 to TRBJ1-4, with D unclear. Trimming took 1 base from V and 5 from J, leaving 11 bases between them. The germline gives CDR1 SEHNR, CDR2 FQNEAQ (reference sequence). CDR3 length: 15 amino acids.

The chain employs TRBV14 and TRBJ1-4; maybe TRBD1 (6 bases). The CDR3 length is 13 residues. Germline CDR1 reads SGHDN; CDR2 reads FVKESK. The germline V and J ends were trimmed by 3 bases and 10 bases, with 12 bases remaining between them. The CDR3, as DNA: TGTGCCAGCAGCCATCCGGGGGGCGCAAAACTGTTTTTT. The encoded protein is CASSHPGGAKLFF.

The chain combines TRBV10-3 with TRBJ1-1; D is undetermined. The germline V and J ends were trimmed by 2 bases and 5 bases, with 12 bases remaining between them. The length of the CDR3 is 14 residues. The V gene's germline CDR1 is ENHRY and CDR2 SYGVKD. DNA for the CDR3: TGTGCCATCAGTGAGGGACTCCTGGTTACTGAAGCTTTCTTT. Translated: CAISEGLLVTEAFF.

The J gene is TRBJ2-2, the V gene TRBV11-2; TRBD1 agrees at 9 bases. This CDR3 has 17 amino acids. Trimming at V came to 5 bases and at J to 2 bases, leaving 9 bases not matched to a gene. CDR1 is SGHAT, CDR2 FQNNGV, per germline. In DNA form, the CDR3 reads TGTGCCAGCAGCCCCCGGCTGGGACAGGGAAACACCGGGGAGCTGTTTTTT. Protein: CASSPRLGQGNTGELFF.

CDR3 residues: CSGQGTGNTIYF. CDR3 in DNA: TGCAGCGGCCAGGGAACTGGAAACACCATATATTTT. The V gene is TRBV29-1, the J gene TRBJ1-3; D is perhaps TRBD1 (5 bases). CDR1 is SQVTM, CDR2 ANQGSEA, per germline. This CDR3 spans 12 amino acids. Trimming shortened V by 7 bases and J by 2 bases, and 9 bases separated the two germline ends.

This clone was seen a single time. The V gene is TRBV3-1 (or the pseudogene TRBV3-2), the J gene TRBJ1-6, with D uncertain. V lost 2 bases, J lost 6 bases, and 11 bases lay in between. Germline loops: CDR1 LGHDT, CDR2 YNNKEL (reference sequence). CDR3 size: 15 residues. The CDR3: CASSQLYPSNSPLHF. As DNA, the CDR3 is TGTGCCAGCAGCCAACTCTACCCCTCTAATTCACCCCTCCACTTT.

The gene calls are TRBV21-1 and TRBJ1-1. TRBV21-1 is a listed pseudogene. The CDR3 has 18 amino acids. CDR3 DNA: TGTGCCAGCAGCAAATCGGGAGGAGGCAAGGGGTTGAGCACTGAAGCTTTCTTT. This codes for CASSKSGGGKGLSTEAFF.

The V and J genes are TRBV10-1 and TRBJ2-1; D is possibly TRBD2 (5 bases). Deletions cut 0 bases from V and 7 bases from J, with 19 bases between. The CDR3 extends over 17 amino acids. Per the germline V gene, CDR1 is WNHNN and CDR2 is SYGVQD (reference sequence). The CDR3 is CASSESRVTHDLNEQFF. CDR3 DNA: TGCGCCAGCAGTGAGTCGAGGGTGACTCATGATTTAAATGAGCAGTTCTTC.

The genes are TRBV6-6 and TRBJ1-1, with D tentatively TRBD1 (5 bases). Trimming took off 4 bases at V and 3 bases at J, with 12 bases between the two ends. The germline gives CDR1 MNHNY, CDR2 SVGAGI (reference sequence). CDR3 length: 14 amino acids. The CDR3 sequence is CASSSGGGDTEAFF. CDR3 sequence (DNA): TGTGCCAGCAGTTCCGGGGGGGGAGACACTGAAGCTTTCTTT.